The subject of this entry is one TCR beta chain. What it recognizes is unknown. This CDR3 comprises 16 residues. Germline loops: CDR1 SEHNR, CDR2 FQNEAQ (reference sequence). The V and J ends lost 0 bases and 0 bases respectively, with 9 bases between them. This entry is derived from a study of T cell repertoires and HLA-DP antigens. Average purity of the negatively selected CD4+ T cells was about 98%. Only in-frame clones appear in the TCRdb table, and some are missing; sequencing was by immunoSEQ multiplex PCR. The sample holds 85,000 to 90,000 clones, about 89% seen once. The receptor was derived from a man between 50 and 59 years old in good health and CMV-seronegative. The sequenced sample consisted of CD4+ T cells from PBMCs. The V gene is TRBV7-9, the J gene TRBJ1-3, with D tentatively TRBD1 (6 bases). Here the CDR3 reads CASSLALGGSGNTIYF. Written as DNA, the CDR3 is TGTGCCAGCAGCTTAGCGCTAGGGGGCTCTGGAAACACCATATATTTT.